This T cell receptor (beta chain) was identified in a study of cytotoxic CD8 clonotypes in ibrutinib-treated CLL. V lost 5 bases, J lost 2 bases, and 15 bases lay in between. Germline CDR1 and CDR2: MDHEN and SYDVKM. The CDR3 is made up of 15 amino acids. This clone was seen a handful of times. With sequencing, the targeted depth ranged from 1 in 200,000 to 1 in 1 million T cells. Method: immunoSEQ multiplex PCR; TCRdb's copy keeps in-frame clones and lacks some. The data hold roughly 24,000 clones, with about four fifths observed a single time. The sample consisted of PBMCs, taken before ibrutinib treatment. This chain links TRBV28 with TRBJ1-2; D is uncertain. The origin of this receptor is a human donor with chronic lymphocytic leukemia. CDR3 loop: CASSPSGQSNYGYTF. In DNA, the CDR3 is TGTGCCAGCAGTCCCTCCGGTCAGTCCAACTATGGCTACACCTTC.